These 5 T cell receptor beta chains originate from one sample sequenced in a study of T cell responses to AZD1222 COVID-19 vaccine. Assay: immunoSEQ multiplex PCR; the TCRdb copy retains only in-frame clones and omits some. The table lists 90,000 to 120,000 clones, about 93% of them singletons. The sample consisted of peripheral blood, taken on day 0 of AZD1222 vaccination. These receptors were obtained from an adult in good health.

The genes are TRBV19 and TRBJ2-1; TRBD1 matches 7 bases. V dropped 5 bases and J dropped 2; count of bases not matched to a gene: 9. This CDR3 comprises 16 residues. Germline V gives CDR1 LNHDA, CDR2 SQIVND (reference sequence). In DNA form, the CDR3 reads TGTGCCAGTAGTTCATTCCGGACAGGCACCTACAATGAGCAGTTCTTC. This translates into CASSSFRTGTYNEQFF.

This clone appeared once. The rearrangement uses TRBV19 and TRBJ2-1; D is undetermined. Germline-derived CDR1 and CDR2 are LNHDA and SQIVND (reference sequence). The germline V and J ends were trimmed by 7 bases and 0 bases, with 10 bases remaining between them. The CDR3 has 14 amino acids. CDR3 residues: CASTYQSSYNEQFF. DNA of the CDR3: TGTGCCAGTACATATCAGAGCTCCTACAATGAGCAGTTCTTC.

The J gene is TRBJ1-2, the V gene TRBV5-1; D gene uncertain. The CDR3 is 13 residues long. Germline values: CDR1 SGHRS, CDR2 YFSETQ. The V end lost 4 bases, the J end lost 6 bases, and 13 bases lay between the germline ends. The CDR3 loop is CASSLRARDGYTF. CDR3 DNA: TGCGCCAGCAGCCTACGGGCGAGGGATGGCTACACCTTC.

This chain joins TRBV6-4 and TRBJ2-7; D is possibly TRBD1 (5 bases). Between the trimmed V and J ends, which lost 8 bases and 12 bases, there was a span of 11 bases. Germline V gene sequence: CDR1 MRHNA, CDR2 SNTAGT. The CDR3 is made up of 9 amino acids. The CDR3 loop reads CASSQGRYF. The CDR3 coding sequence is TGTGCCAGCTCTCAGGGCCGGTACTTC.

The chain combines TRBV7-9 with TRBJ2-1; D not certain. Looked up from germline, CDR1 is SEHNR and CDR2 is FQNEAQ (reference sequence). The ends were cut back, 5 bases at V and 9 bases at J, with 23 bases in the middle. The CDR3 sequence is 16 residues long. The CDR3 region is CASSHVGGNNWFEQFF. The CDR3 nucleotides are TGTGCCAGCAGCCACGTGGGTGGGAACAATTGGTTTGAGCAGTTCTTC.